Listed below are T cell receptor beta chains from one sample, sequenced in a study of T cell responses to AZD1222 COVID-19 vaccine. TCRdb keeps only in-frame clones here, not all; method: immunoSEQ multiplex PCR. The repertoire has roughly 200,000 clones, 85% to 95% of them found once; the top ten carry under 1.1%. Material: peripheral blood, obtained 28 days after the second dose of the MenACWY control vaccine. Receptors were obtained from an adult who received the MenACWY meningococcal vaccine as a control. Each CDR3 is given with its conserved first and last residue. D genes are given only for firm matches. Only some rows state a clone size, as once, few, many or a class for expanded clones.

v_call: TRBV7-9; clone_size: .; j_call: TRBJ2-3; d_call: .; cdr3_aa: CASSPGSSGLSDTQYF; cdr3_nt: TGTGCCAGCAGCCCCGGTAGTAGTGGGTTATCAGATACGCAGTATTTT
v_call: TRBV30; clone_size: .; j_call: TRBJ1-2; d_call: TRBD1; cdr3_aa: CAWSADRGDYGYTF; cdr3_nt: TGTGCCTGGAGCGCGGACAGGGGAGACTATGGCTACACCTTC
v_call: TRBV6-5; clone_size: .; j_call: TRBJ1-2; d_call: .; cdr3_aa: CASSSPSYGYTF; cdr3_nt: TGTGCCAGCAGTAGCCCGTCCTATGGCTACACCTTC
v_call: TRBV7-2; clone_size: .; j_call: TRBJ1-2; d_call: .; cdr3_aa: CASSLNNGYGYTF; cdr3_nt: TGTGCCAGCAGCTTAAATAACGGCTATGGCTACACCTTC
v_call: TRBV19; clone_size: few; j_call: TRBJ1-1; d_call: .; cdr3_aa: CASSLTPGITEAFF; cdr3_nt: TGTGCCAGTAGTCTCACCCCAGGGATTACTGAAGCTTTCTTT
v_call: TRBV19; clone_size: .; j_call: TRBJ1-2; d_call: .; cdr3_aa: CASSASPVKANYGYTF; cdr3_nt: TGTGCCAGTAGTGCCTCCCCAGTGAAAGCTAACTATGGCTACACCTTC
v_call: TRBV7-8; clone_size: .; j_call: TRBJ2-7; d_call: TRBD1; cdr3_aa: CASSPGTGLSYEQYF; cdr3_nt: TGTGCCAGCAGCCCTGGGACAGGGCTCTCCTACGAGCAGTACTTC
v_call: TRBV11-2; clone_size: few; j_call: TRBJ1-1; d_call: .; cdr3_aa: CASSPGRVGTEAFF; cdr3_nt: TGTGCCAGCAGCCCGGGACGGGTGGGCACTGAAGCTTTCTTT
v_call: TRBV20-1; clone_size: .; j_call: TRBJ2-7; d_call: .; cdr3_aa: CSASRSYEQYF; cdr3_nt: TGCAGTGCGTCCAGGTCCTACGAGCAGTACTTC
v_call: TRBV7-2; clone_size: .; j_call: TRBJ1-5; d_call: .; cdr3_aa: CASSSQPDQPQHF; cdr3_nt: TGTGCCAGCAGCTCCCAGCCTGATCAGCCCCAGCATTTT
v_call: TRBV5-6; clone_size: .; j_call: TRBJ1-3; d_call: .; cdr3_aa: CASSLAGAGNTIYF; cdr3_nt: TGTGCCAGCAGCTTGGCAGGGGCGGGAAACACCATATATTTT
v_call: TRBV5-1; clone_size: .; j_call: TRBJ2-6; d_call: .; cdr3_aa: CASSLGGSGANVLTF; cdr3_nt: TGCGCCAGCAGCTTGGGGGGCTCTGGGGCCAACGTCCTGACTTTC
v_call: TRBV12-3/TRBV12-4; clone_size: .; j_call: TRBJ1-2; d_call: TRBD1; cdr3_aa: CASRPNRGSYTF; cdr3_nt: TGTGCCAGCAGACCGAACAGGGGAAGCTACACCTTC
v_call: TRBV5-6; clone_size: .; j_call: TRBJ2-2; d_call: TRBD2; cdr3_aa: CASSVFSGGAETGELFF; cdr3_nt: TGTGCCAGCAGCGTGTTTAGCGGGGGGGCCGAGACCGGGGAGCTGTTTTTT
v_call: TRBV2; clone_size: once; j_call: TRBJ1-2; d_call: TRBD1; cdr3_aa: CASKPPGQTWGSGYTF; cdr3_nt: TGTGCCAGCAAGCCCCCGGGACAGACCTGGGGGTCCGGCTACACCTTC
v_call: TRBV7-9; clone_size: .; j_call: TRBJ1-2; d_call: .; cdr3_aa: CASNPRVSNYGYTF; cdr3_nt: TGTGCCAGCAACCCCAGGGTTTCTAACTATGGCTACACCTTC
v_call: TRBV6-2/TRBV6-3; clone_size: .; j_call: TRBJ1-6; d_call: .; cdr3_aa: CASSPPPGGTYNSPLHF; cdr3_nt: TGTGCCAGCAGTCCCCCCCCGGGGGGTACCTATAATTCACCCCTCCACTTT
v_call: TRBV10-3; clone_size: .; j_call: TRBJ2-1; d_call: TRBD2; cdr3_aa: CAISDGRGGHNEQFF; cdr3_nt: TGTGCCATCAGTGATGGGCGGGGGGGCCACAATGAGCAGTTCTTC
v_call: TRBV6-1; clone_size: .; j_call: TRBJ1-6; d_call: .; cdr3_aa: CASSELAGMAYNSPLHF; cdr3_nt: TGTGCCAGCAGTGAATTGGCAGGGATGGCCTATAATTCACCCCTCCACTTT
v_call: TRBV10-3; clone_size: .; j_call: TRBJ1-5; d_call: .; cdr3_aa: CAISERGGNQPQHF; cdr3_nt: TGTGCCATCAGTGAGAGGGGGGGCAATCAGCCCCAGCATTTT
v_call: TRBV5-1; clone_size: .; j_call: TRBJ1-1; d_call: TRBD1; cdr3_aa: CASSLQGVTTEAFF; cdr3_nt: TGCGCCAGCAGCTTGCAGGGGGTTACCACTGAAGCTTTCTTT
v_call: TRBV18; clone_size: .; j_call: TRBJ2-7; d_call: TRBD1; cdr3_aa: CASSPSWTGEYEQYF; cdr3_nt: TGTGCCAGCTCACCATCCTGGACAGGGGAATACGAGCAGTACTTC
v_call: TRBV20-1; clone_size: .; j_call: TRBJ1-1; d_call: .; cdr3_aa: CSASRTEAFF; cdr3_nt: TGCAGTGCTAGTAGAACTGAAGCTTTCTTT
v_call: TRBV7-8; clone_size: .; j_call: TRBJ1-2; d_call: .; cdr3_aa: CASSSRRQHGYTF; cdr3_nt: TGTGCCAGCAGCTCCCGACGGCAGCATGGCTACACCTTC
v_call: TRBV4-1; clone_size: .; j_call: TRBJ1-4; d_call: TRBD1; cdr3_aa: CASSFRDRGETNEKLFF; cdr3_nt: TGCGCCAGCAGTTTCCGGGACAGGGGGGAGACTAATGAAAAACTGTTTTTT
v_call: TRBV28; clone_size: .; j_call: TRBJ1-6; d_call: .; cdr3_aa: CASTQGPFNSPLHF; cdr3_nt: TGTGCCAGCACCCAGGGCCCTTTTAATTCACCCCTCCACTTT
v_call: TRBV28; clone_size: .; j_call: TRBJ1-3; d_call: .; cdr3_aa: CASSSPRGGSGNTIYF; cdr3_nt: TGTGCCAGCAGCTCACCCCGGGGTGGCTCTGGAAACACCATATATTTT
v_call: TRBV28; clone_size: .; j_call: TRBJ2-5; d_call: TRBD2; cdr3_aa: CASASGGLGREAQYF; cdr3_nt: TGTGCCAGCGCTAGTGGGGGACTAGGTAGAGAGGCCCAGTACTTC
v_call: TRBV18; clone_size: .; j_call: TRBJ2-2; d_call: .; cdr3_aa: CASSLGTGELFF; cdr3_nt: TGTGCCAGCTCCCTTGGTACCGGGGAGCTGTTTTTT
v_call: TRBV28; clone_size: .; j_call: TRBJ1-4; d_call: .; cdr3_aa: CATPTGPHGEKLFF; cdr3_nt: TGTGCCACCCCTACCGGGCCTCACGGTGAAAAACTGTTTTTT
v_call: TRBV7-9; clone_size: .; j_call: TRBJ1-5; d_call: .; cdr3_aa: CASSFTGLTRPQGNQPQHF; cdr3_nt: TGTGCCAGCAGCTTTACGGGACTCACTCGCCCCCAAGGCAATCAGCCCCAGCATTTT
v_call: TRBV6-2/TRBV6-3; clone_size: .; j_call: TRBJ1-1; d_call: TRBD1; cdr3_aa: CASSRRQGNTEAFF; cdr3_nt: TGTGCCAGCAGTCGAAGACAGGGGAACACTGAAGCTTTCTTT
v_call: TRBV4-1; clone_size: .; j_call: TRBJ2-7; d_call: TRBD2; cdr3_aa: CASSPGTSGEYEQYF; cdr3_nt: TGCGCCAGCAGCCCGGGGACTAGCGGGGAATACGAGCAGTACTTC
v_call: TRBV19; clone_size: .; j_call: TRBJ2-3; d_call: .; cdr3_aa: CASSSRDHEADTQYF; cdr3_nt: TGTGCCAGTAGTTCCCGGGACCACGAGGCAGATACGCAGTATTTT